The next 10 T cell receptor beta chains were all read from a single sample in a study of T-cell reconstitution after alpha-beta-depleted transplantation in children. Preparation of the TCRbeta library was carried out with unique molecular identifiers. MiXCR was run by TCRdb on the PCR reads, yielding one entry per CDR3 protein. The sample contains around 700,000 distinct CDR3 sequences, roughly 13% of which appear only once. The sample was PBMCs, taken before TCRalphabeta/CD19-depleted stem cell transplant. The receptors come from a girl under 10 years old with congenital amegakaryocytic thrombocytopenia, due to receive a stem cell transplant.

This clonotype was detected many times. V is TRBV29-1 and J is TRBJ2-3; D gene ambiguous. CDR1 and CDR2 from the germline V gene are SQVTM and ANQGSEA. CDR3 length equals 15 residues. Trimming removed 6 bases from V and 1 base from J, with 17 bases in between. The CDR3 region has the DNA TGCAGCGTGCAGCCCGGATCCGGCCGCACAGATACGCAGTATTTT. Protein sequence: CSVQPGSGRTDTQYF.

This clonotype turned up a few times. V gene TRBV20-1 combines with J gene TRBJ2-5; 10 bases fit TRBD1. Per the germline V gene, CDR1 is DFQATT and CDR2 is SNEGSKA (reference sequence). The CDR3 sequence is 18 residues long. Trimming took 1 base from V and 5 from J; bases not matched to a gene: 16. The CDR3 spells CSARATGGLGGGIETQYF. The CDR3 nucleotides are TGCAGTGCTAGAGCGACAGGGGGCCTAGGGGGAGGGATTGAGACCCAGTACTTC.

The table lists this clonotype with a count of one. The chain joins TRBV20-1 to TRBJ1-1; no clear D gene. The CDR3 totals 10 residues. V was pared by 3 bases and J by 7 bases, with 6 bases between. Germline CDR1 DFQATT, CDR2 SNEGSKA (reference sequence). The DNA of the CDR3 is TGCAGTGCTAGTACGGGTGAAGCTTTCTTT. Its translation is CSASTGEAFF.

This clonotype was seen ten or more times. This rearrangement joins TRBV5-6 to TRBJ2-1; the match to TRBD1 covers 9 bases. This CDR3 has 18 residues. With V trimmed by 4 bases and J by 0 bases, 11 bases remained unmatched. CDR1 is SGHDT and CDR2 is YYEEEE in the germline V gene. The CDR3 sequence: CASSTSQGAGSSYNEQFF. In DNA, the CDR3 is TGTGCCAGCAGCACCTCACAGGGGGCGGGTAGCTCCTACAATGAGCAGTTCTTC.

The chain uses TRBV20-1 and TRBJ2-7, with 7 bases aligning to TRBD1. Germline loops: CDR1 DFQATT, CDR2 SNEGSKA (reference sequence). This CDR3 is 14 amino acids long. Losses at the gene ends were 0 bases for V and 4 bases for J; bases not matched to a gene: 6. The CDR3 nucleotides are TGCAGTGCTAGAGATAAAGGGACAGCGTACGAGCAGTACTTC. This gives the protein CSARDKGTAYEQYF.

At least ten counts were recorded for this clonotype. The CDR3 nucleotides are TGCGCCAGCAGCCAGCAGACAGTGGGGTTTACAGATACGCAGTATTTT. Translating gives CASSQQTVGFTDTQYF. The chain has TRBV4-1 and TRBJ2-3; a weak D match, TRBD1 (5 bases). V was cut by 3 bases and J by 3 bases, with 16 bases left in between. This CDR3 spans 16 amino acids. Germline-derived CDR1 and CDR2 are MGHRA and YSYEKL.

The rearrangement uses TRBV7-6 and TRBJ2-5; perhaps TRBD1 as D (6 bases). Per the germline V gene, CDR1 is SGHVS and CDR2 is FNYEAQ. Trimming left V 6 bases short and J 3 bases short, with 14 bases between. The CDR3 is 14 residues long. The CDR3 sequence is CASSSQRTEETQYF. CDR3 DNA sequence: TGTGCCAGCAGTTCACAACGGACAGAAGAGACCCAGTACTTC. Together with reference TRBV7-6 and TRBJ2-5, the CDR3 gives the full variable domain: GAGVSQSPRYKVTKRGQDVALRCDPISGHVSLYWYRQALGQGPEFLTYFNYEAQQDKSGLPNDRFSAERPEGSISTLTIQRTEQRDSAMYRCASSSQRTEETQYFGPGTRLLVL.

This clonotype has only a few counts. This rearrangement joins TRBV4-2 to TRBJ2-3, with D perhaps matching TRBD2 (5 bases). The V end was cut by 5 bases, the J end by 2 bases, with 17 bases between. CDR3 length: 16 residues. Germline assignment: CDR1 LGHNA and CDR2 YNFKEQ. CDR3 bases: TGTGCCAGCAGCTCTCCGGGATCAGCTATCACAGATACGCAGTATTTT. It yields the protein CASSSPGSAITDTQYF.

This clonotype was counted ten times or more. The J gene is TRBJ2-1, the V gene TRBV20-1, with TRBD2 identical over 9 bases. CDR1 DFQATT and CDR2 SNEGSKA come from the germline V gene (reference sequence). V was pared by 6 bases and J by 0 bases, with 3 bases of the junction left unmatched. CDR3 size: 14 residues. The CDR3 region has the DNA TGCAGTGCACCTAGCGGGGTCTCCTACAATGAGCAGTTCTTC. Translation gives CSAPSGVSYNEQFF.

This chain joins TRBV18 and TRBJ2-1; TRBD2 matches at 7 bases. The ends lost 3 bases at V and 6 bases at J; junction bases unmatched: 8. Per the germline V gene, CDR1 is KGHSH and CDR2 is LQKENI. The CDR3 sequence is 15 residues long. The CDR3 bases are TGTGCCAGCTCACCGTCCGGGACTACCTCCAATGAGCAGTTCTTC. Amino acids: CASSPSGTTSNEQFF.